Listed below are T cell receptor beta chains from one sample, sequenced in a study of blood T cell repertoires in COVID-19. Using immunoSEQ multiplex PCR, the repertoire was profiled, and TCRdb retains in-frame clones only, with some absent. The table records under 250,000 clones, roughly 85% of them present only once. The material sequenced was PBMCs or T cells enriched from blood (not recorded which). All receptors come from a woman aged 45 to 65 with acute COVID-19. Each CDR3 is given with its conserved first and last residue. The D gene is left open where the match is weak. Size is omitted from some rows. Given values are once, few, many or a class for expanded clones.

D,length,J,V,size,CDR3,DNA
-,14,TRBJ1-1,TRBV6-5,-,CASTPSGMNTEAFF,TGTGCCAGCACCCCCTCGGGGATGAACACTGAAGCTTTCTTT
TRBD1,19,TRBJ1-1,TRBV18,few,CASSPGAVNNRGLNTEAFF,TGTGCCAGCTCACCGGGGGCGGTGAATAACAGGGGATTGAACACTGAAGCTTTCTTT
-,13,TRBJ1-1,TRBV2,once,CASSDGGNTEAFF,TGTGCCAGCAGTGACGGGGGGAACACTGAAGCTTTCTTT
TRBD1,14,TRBJ1-5,TRBV16,-,CASSQSRGLEPQHF,TGTGCCAGCAGCCAATCGAGGGGGCTAGAGCCCCAGCATTTT
-,14,TRBJ2-1,TRBV5-4,-,CASSFTGLVNEQFF,TGTGCCAGCAGCTTCACAGGATTAGTCAATGAGCAGTTCTTC
-,15,TRBJ2-1,TRBV5-8,-,CASSVYSSSYNEQFF,TGTGCCAGCAGCGTGTACTCGAGCTCCTACAATGAGCAGTTCTTC
-,16,TRBJ1-6,TRBV12-5,once,CASGLAGGGYVSPLHF,TGTGCTAGTGGTTTGGCCGGGGGGGGGTACGTTTCACCCCTCCACTTT
-,13,TRBJ1-5,TRBV6-2/TRBV6-3,-,CASSYRENQPQHF,TGTGCCAGCAGTTACAGGGAGAATCAGCCCCAGCATTTT
TRBD1,16,TRBJ2-2,TRBV4-3,-,CASSQETGWYTGELFF,TGCGCCAGCAGCCAAGAGACAGGGTGGTACACCGGGGAGCTGTTTTTT
-,16,TRBJ1-2,TRBV5-1,-,CASSFGLRGGTYGYTF,TGCGCCAGCAGCTTCGGCCTGCGCGGGGGCACCTATGGCTACACCTTC
-,13,TRBJ2-5,TRBV7-6,-,CASSLDRVQTQYF,TGTGCCAGCAGCTTAGACAGGGTACAGACCCAGTACTTC
-,16,TRBJ1-2,TRBV14,-,CASSQDRTVANYGYTF,TGTGCCAGCAGCCAAGATCGGACAGTGGCTAACTATGGCTACACCTTC
TRBD1,15,TRBJ1-5,TRBV10-3,few,CAISESGQLNQPQHF,TGTGCCATCAGTGAGTCGGGACAGCTCAATCAGCCCCAGCATTTT
-,15,TRBJ2-3,TRBV4-3,-,CASSQDRGGTDTQYF,TGCGCCAGCAGCCAAGATAGGGGGGGGACAGATACGCAGTATTTT
-,14,TRBJ2-5,TRBV5-1,few,CASSLGAAQETQYF,TGCGCCAGCAGCTTGGGGGCAGCTCAAGAGACCCAGTACTTC
-,14,TRBJ1-2,TRBV5-4,-,CASREATNNYGYTF,TGTGCCAGCCGGGAAGCTACTAATAACTATGGCTACACCTTC
TRBD1,15,TRBJ1-3,TRBV4-1,-,CASSKQGADGNTIYF,TGCGCCAGCAGCAAACAGGGGGCGGATGGAAACACCATATATTTT
-,15,TRBJ2-7,TRBV18,-,CASSPSIAANYEQYF,TGTGCCAGCTCACCATCCATAGCGGCGAACTACGAGCAGTACTTC
TRBD2,15,TRBJ2-2,TRBV19,-,CASSILAGRNGELFF,TGTGCCAGTAGTATACTAGCGGGGCGGAACGGGGAGCTGTTTTTT
TRBD1,14,TRBJ1-2,TRBV29-1,-,CSVEASRGLGGYTF,TGCAGCGTTGAGGCGAGCAGGGGGCTCGGTGGCTACACCTTC
TRBD1,14,TRBJ1-2,TRBV5-1,-,CASSPSQGARGYTF,TGCGCCAGCAGCCCGTCACAGGGGGCCAGGGGCTACACCTTC
-,13,TRBJ1-2,TRBV11-2,-,CASRYRDTNGYTF,TGTGCCAGCAGATACCGGGACACTAATGGCTACACCTTC
TRBD1,16,TRBJ1-5,TRBV18,once,CASSGRDRGFNQPQHF,TGTGCCAGCTCCGGCCGGGACAGGGGTTTTAATCAGCCCCAGCATTTT
TRBD1,15,TRBJ1-5,TRBV5-6,-,CASSAGTGGNQPQHF,TGTGCCAGCAGCGCCGGGACAGGGGGCAATCAGCCCCAGCATTTT
-,16,TRBJ1-5,TRBV19,-,CASSPNGGTGNQPQHF,TGTGCCAGTAGCCCTAATGGGGGCACGGGCAATCAGCCCCAGCATTTT
-,16,TRBJ1-5,TRBV18,-,CASSPQGPGSNQPQHF,TGTGCCAGCTCACCTCAGGGCCCTGGTAGCAATCAGCCCCAGCATTTT
-,16,TRBJ2-5,TRBV5-8,-,CASSLQSRYGQETQYF,TGTGCCAGCAGCTTGCAGTCGCGGTATGGTCAAGAGACCCAGTACTTC
TRBD1,12,TRBJ1-2,TRBV25-1,once,CASKGTGGGYTF,TGTGCCAGCAAAGGGACAGGGGGCGGCTACACCTTC
-,11,TRBJ1-2,TRBV2,-,CASSEAVGYTF,TGTGCCAGCAGTGAGGCAGTTGGCTACACCTTC
TRBD1,15,TRBJ1-2,TRBV6-5,-,CASSYSGQGISGYTF,TGTGCCAGCAGTTACTCGGGACAGGGGATTTCTGGCTACACCTTC
TRBD1,15,TRBJ1-4,TRBV7-2,-,CASSSGQVVNEKLFF,TGTGCCAGCAGCTCTGGACAGGTTGTTAATGAAAAACTGTTTTTT
-,15,TRBJ1-6,TRBV19,-,CASSITGQTGSPLHF,TGTGCCAGTAGTATAACCGGACAGACTGGATCACCCCTCCACTTT
TRBD1,15,TRBJ1-5,TRBV5-3,-,CARSCRDRDNQPQHF,TGTGCCAGAAGCTGCCGGGACAGGGACAATCAGCCCCAGCATTTT
TRBD1,19,TRBJ1-2,TRBV5-1,-,CASSPQNLGGQGLFYGYTF,TGCGCCAGCAGCCCACAAAATTTAGGGGGACAGGGACTTTTCTATGGCTACACCTTC
TRBD1,14,TRBJ1-2,TRBV9,-,CASRTGQGMGGYTF,TGTGCCAGCAGGACCGGACAGGGGATGGGGGGCTACACCTTC
-,14,TRBJ2-2,TRBV10-3,-,CAISPGVATGELFF,TGTGCCATCAGTCCAGGGGTAGCCACCGGGGAGCTGTTTTTT
-,14,TRBJ1-2,TRBV3-1/TRBV3-2,-,CASSQEAGNYGYTF,TGTGCCAGCAGCCAAGAAGCGGGGAACTATGGCTACACCTTC
-,13,TRBJ1-3,TRBV19,few,CASQAGSGNTIYF,TGTGCCTCCCAGGCGGGCTCTGGAAACACCATATATTTT
-,13,TRBJ2-3,TRBV30,-,CAWNTGSTDTQYF,TGTGCCTGGAATACAGGGAGCACAGATACGCAGTATTTT
-,18,TRBJ1-6,TRBV5-1,-,CASSLDGSQAPYNSPLHF,TGCGCCAGCAGCTTGGATGGATCCCAGGCCCCCTATAATTCACCCCTCCACTTT
-,15,TRBJ2-2,TRBV7-9,-,CASSSTASQAGELFF,TGTGCCAGCAGCTCAACAGCTTCTCAGGCCGGGGAGCTGTTTTTT
TRBD2,13,TRBJ2-7,TRBV10-3,-,CAADSGGFDEQYF,TGTGCCGCCGATAGCGGGGGGTTCGACGAGCAGTACTTC
-,15,TRBJ1-5,TRBV2,-,CASSVAQVSNQPQHF,TGTGCCAGCAGTGTAGCTCAGGTTAGCAATCAGCCCCAGCATTTT
-,12,TRBJ1-1,TRBV10-2,-,CASSRTDTEAFF,TGCGCCAGCAGTCGGACAGACACTGAAGCTTTCTTT
-,16,TRBJ1-1,TRBV11-2,-,CASSLGNQGLNTEAFF,TGTGCCAGCAGCTTAGGGAATCAGGGTCTGAACACTGAAGCTTTCTTT
TRBD1,15,TRBJ2-7,TRBV19,-,CASSARQGRSYEQYF,TGTGCCAGTAGCGCCCGACAGGGGCGCTCCTACGAGCAGTACTTC
-,13,TRBJ2-7,TRBV5-1,many,CASSPLDSYEQYF,TGCGCCAGCAGCCCATTGGACAGTTACGAGCAGTACTTC
-,14,TRBJ1-1,TRBV11-2,-,CASSAGGGNTEAFF,TGTGCCAGCAGCGCCGGCGGGGGGAACACTGAAGCTTTCTTT
TRBD1,13,TRBJ1-2,TRBV24-1,-,CATSRDSNYGYTF,TGTGCCACCAGTCGGGACAGCAACTATGGCTACACCTTC
-,15,TRBJ1-1,TRBV19,-,CASSIANVFGTEAFF,TGTGCCAGTAGTATCGCTAATGTGTTTGGCACTGAAGCTTTCTTT
-,12,TRBJ1-2,TRBV3-1/TRBV3-2,-,CASRAGDYGYTF,TGTGCCAGTCGAGCGGGAGACTATGGCTACACCTTC
-,17,TRBJ1-3,TRBV5-1,-,CASSFAPGHRTGNTIYF,TGCGCCAGCAGCTTCGCCCCGGGACACCGGACTGGAAACACCATATATTTT
TRBD1,16,TRBJ2-2,TRBV5-1,-,CASSLRTGVGTGELFF,TGCGCCAGCAGCTTGCGTACAGGGGTGGGCACCGGGGAGCTGTTTTTT
-,15,TRBJ1-3,TRBV6-5,-,CASSRTFDSGNTIYF,TGTGCCAGCAGTCGGACATTCGACTCTGGAAACACCATATATTTT
-,17,TRBJ1-3,TRBV7-8,-,CASSPEVGWSSGNTIYF,TGTGCCAGCAGCCCAGAGGTTGGGTGGAGCTCTGGAAACACCATATATTTT
-,14,TRBJ1-5,TRBV7-8,-,CASSSRGGNQPQHF,TGTGCCAGCAGCTCACGGGGGGGGAATCAGCCCCAGCATTTT
TRBD1,14,TRBJ1-6,TRBV10-1,-,CASSPDRVGSPLHF,TGCGCCAGCAGTCCGGACAGGGTCGGTTCACCCCTCCACTTT
-,13,TRBJ1-1,TRBV30,once,CAWSIGGNTEAFF,TGTGCCTGGAGTATCGGGGGGAACACTGAAGCTTTCTTT
-,15,TRBJ2-6,TRBV6-2/TRBV6-3,-,CASSYAFSGANVLTF,TGTGCCAGCAGTTATGCGTTCTCTGGGGCCAACGTCCTGACTTTC
-,17,TRBJ1-1,TRBV9,-,CASSVDMRTGMSPEAFF,TGTGCCAGCAGCGTAGATATGCGAACGGGAATGAGCCCTGAAGCTTTCTTT